One and the same sample provided the 27 T cell receptor beta chains below, sequenced in a study of shared clonotypes between healthy human individuals (TCRdb year 2020). The library was prepared using the immunoSEQ multiplex PCR assay. TCRdb retrieved this table from immuneACCESS and kept in-frame rearrangements only. Not all clones are present; in checked studies, unresolved V genes account for under half, and no reason is known for the remainder. The sample has 190,000 or so clones on record, roughly 70% of them singletons. About 10% of the sample is in the top ten clones. Sequenced material: memory CD4+ T cells sorted from blood. The cell subset or site label for this specimen denotes: CD45RA-negative fraction. Every receptor here comes from a man in his thirties or forties in good health.

The chain employs TRBV18 and TRBJ1-5, with D perhaps TRBD1 (5 bases). The CDR3 is made up of 14 amino acids. Looked up from germline, CDR1 is KGHSH and CDR2 is LQKENI. Trimming shortened V by 1 base and J by 4 bases, and 8 bases separated the two germline ends. DNA of the CDR3: TGTGCCAGCTCACCACAGACAGCTAATCAGCCCCAGCATTTT. It codes for CASSPQTANQPQHF.

V is TRBV6-5 and J is TRBJ2-3; no reliable D call. V was cut by 7 bases and J by 0 bases, with 11 bases left in between. The CDR3 is made up of 14 amino acids. The V gene's germline CDR1 is MNHEY and CDR2 SVGAGI. The CDR3 DNA is TGTGCCAGCATGGGCCCCACTAGCACAGATACGCAGTATTTT. This gives the protein CASMGPTSTDTQYF.

The chain uses TRBV7-9 and TRBJ1-2, with D hard to call. The CDR3 length is 12 residues. V was trimmed by 6 bases and J by 13 bases, leaving 18 bases between them. Germline V gene data show CDR1 as SEHNR and CDR2 as FQNEAQ (reference sequence). The CDR3 DNA reads TGTGCCAGCAGTCGGATACAGATCCCGCCCACCTTC. It codes for CASSRIQIPPTF. Together with reference TRBV7-9 and TRBJ1-2, the CDR3 gives the full variable domain: DTGVSQNPRHKITKRGQNVTFRCDPISEHNRLYWYRQTLGQGPEFLTYFQNEAQLEKSRLLSDRFSAERPKGSFSTLEIQRTEQGDSAMYLCASSRIQIPPTFGSGTRLTVV.

This clone was counted between two and nine times. The CDR3 DNA reads TGTGCCAGCAGAGATACAGGGAACCTCCTGAACACTGAAGCTTTCTTT. Protein sequence: CASRDTGNLLNTEAFF. J is TRBJ1-1 and V is TRBV6-6; D is possibly TRBD1 (6 bases). Germline values: CDR1 MNHNY, CDR2 SVGAGI (reference sequence). Trimming removed 6 bases at V and 0 bases at J, with 17 bases between. The CDR3 covers 16 residues.

This clone was seen repeatedly, ten times or more. The rearrangement joins TRBV2 to TRBJ1-1; D possibly corresponds to TRBD1 (5 bases). This CDR3 is 13 amino acids long. Trimming stripped 7 bases from V and 4 bases from J, with 13 bases between. Germline lookup yields CDR1 SNHLY and CDR2 FYNNEI. CDR3 DNA: TGTGCCAGCACTGCAGGGCCGGGCACTGAAGCTTTCTTT. This sequence encodes CASTAGPGTEAFF.

This clone appeared a few times. This chain uses TRBV20-1 with TRBJ2-3; no reliable D call. The CDR3 is 11 amino acids. Germline assignment: CDR1 DFQATT and CDR2 SNEGSKA (reference sequence). Trimming pared 0 bases from V and 4 bases from J, leaving 2 bases between. The CDR3 DNA follows: TGCAGTGCTAGAGATCCAGATACGCAGTATTTT. This gives the protein CSARDPDTQYF.

The chain has TRBV28 and TRBJ2-7; 7 bases align to TRBD1. V lost 5 bases to trimming and J lost 4 bases; unmatched junction nucleotides: 2. The germline gives CDR1 MDHEN, CDR2 SYDVKM. The CDR3 consists of 12 residues. Written as DNA, the CDR3 is TGTGCCAGCAGTCAGGGGGAGTACGAGCAGTACTTC. This codes for CASSQGEYEQYF.

The rearrangement links TRBV5-6 to TRBJ2-2; a possible D gene is TRBD1 (5 bases). The germline V gene has CDR1 SGHDT and CDR2 YYEEEE. This CDR3 comprises 14 residues. V gave up 0 bases and J gave up 7 bases, with 10 bases separating them. The chain's CDR3 is CASSLAGLDGELFF. The DNA for the CDR3 is TGTGCCAGCAGCTTGGCAGGGTTGGACGGGGAGCTGTTTTTT. The whole variable domain, remainder taken from reference TRBV5-6 and TRBJ2-2, is DAGVTQSPTHLIKTRGQQVTLRCSPKSGHDTVSWYQQALGQGPQFIFQYYEEEERQRGNFPDRFSGHQFPNYSSELNVNALLLGDSALYLCASSLAGLDGELFFGEGSRLTVL.

The rearrangement uses TRBV30 and TRBJ2-1, with 9 nucleotides matching TRBD2. This CDR3 has 15 amino acids. Germline trimming cut 2 bases from V and 8 bases from J; bases unmatched to any gene: 10. CDR1 and CDR2 (germline): GTSNPN, SVGIG (reference sequence). CDR3 DNA sequence: TGTGCCTGGAGTCTAGGTAGCGGGAGTCGGGATGAGCAGTTCTTC. Amino acids: CAWSLGSGSRDEQFF.

The chain joins TRBV28 to TRBJ2-3, with 9 bases matching TRBD2. This CDR3 spans 14 amino acids. Germline V gene lookup returns CDR1 MDHEN and CDR2 SYDVKM. With 7 bases clipped from V and 1 base from J, the junction kept 3 bases outside the gene matches. The CDR3 bases are TGTGCCAGCACCTTAGCGGGAGGCACAGATACGCAGTATTTT. Protein: CASTLAGGTDTQYF.

In its sample, this clone was seen a few times. The chain recombines TRBV27 with TRBJ2-6; D perhaps matches TRBD1 (6 bases). The CDR3 is made up of 15 amino acids. Trimming took off 5 bases at V and 4 bases at J, with 12 bases between the two ends. The germline CDR1 and CDR2 sequences are MNHEY and SMNVEV (reference sequence). DNA for the CDR3: TGTGCCAGCAGTCGAACAGGGAGCGGGGCCAACGTCCTGACTTTC. This encodes CASSRTGSGANVLTF.

The chain combines TRBV2 with TRBJ1-4; D might be TRBD1 (6 bases). The CDR3 covers 14 residues. Trimming cost V 6 bases and J 8 bases, with 16 bases left between them. From germline, CDR1 is SNHLY and CDR2 FYNNEI. This chain's CDR3 is CASSETGFGEKLFF. Written as DNA, the CDR3 is TGTGCCAGCAGCGAAACAGGGTTCGGAGAAAAACTGTTTTTT.

The rearrangement joins TRBV7-6 to TRBJ2-7, with 7 positions matching TRBD1. CDR3 length: 12 amino acids. V trimming: 5 bases; J trimming: 6 bases; junction bases outside the gene matches: 4. Germline CDR1 is SGHVS and CDR2 is FNYEAQ. The CDR3 reads CASSRPGGEQYF. The CDR3 DNA reads as TGTGCCAGCAGCCGCCCAGGGGGCGAGCAGTACTTC.

This clone has only a few counts. This sequence joins TRBV28 and TRBJ2-5; 11 positions agree with TRBD1. CDR1 and CDR2 (germline): MDHEN, SYDVKM. The CDR3 is 18 residues long. The junction had 13 bases not matched to a gene; V was cut back by 3 bases and J by 4 bases. This chain's CDR3 is CASSLKSGQGVKGETQYF. For the CDR3, the DNA is TGTGCCAGCAGTTTGAAATCGGGACAGGGGGTTAAAGGAGAGACCCAGTACTTC.

V gene TRBV11-3 combines with J gene TRBJ1-2; D unresolved. CDR1 and CDR2 (germline): SGHNT, YENEEA. Trimming pared 2 bases from V and 7 bases from J, leaving 17 bases between. The length of the CDR3 is 15 residues. As DNA, the CDR3 is TGTGCCAGCAGCTTACGGGGTGGGGAAAGAGGTGGCTACACCTTC. The encoded protein is CASSLRGGERGGYTF.

V usage is TRBV5-1 and J usage is TRBJ2-7; TRBD1 is a possible D gene (5 bases). CDR1 and CDR2 from the germline V gene are SGHRS and YFSETQ. This CDR3 contains 13 residues. Trimming removed 6 bases at V and 3 bases at J, with 13 bases between. CDR3 DNA sequence: TGCGCCAGCACGCAGGGAAGCGACTACGAGCAGTACTTC. Protein: CASTQGSDYEQYF.

The V and J genes are TRBV11-2 and TRBJ2-1; 10 bases fit TRBD2. The CDR3 is 14 amino acids. Germline V lookup: CDR1 SGHAT, CDR2 FQNNGV. V lost 8 bases and J lost 6; bases outside the gene matches: 7. CDR3 sequence reads: CASRSGRAGNEQFF. DNA of the CDR3: TGTGCCAGCCGAAGCGGGAGGGCCGGCAATGAGCAGTTCTTC.

This clone was found once. V gene TRBV28 combines with J gene TRBJ2-7, with unresolved D. The CDR3 is 15 amino acids. Trimming took 5 bases from V and 1 from J, leaving 15 bases between them. The germline V gene encodes CDR1 MDHEN and CDR2 SYDVKM. The CDR3 DNA reads as TGTGCCAGCAGTGGAGCTGGCTATGGGTCCTACGAGCAGTACTTC. Translation gives CASSGAGYGSYEQYF.

The chain recombines TRBV29-1 with TRBJ2-7; D is uncertain. The CDR3 is made up of 11 amino acids. The germline V and J ends were trimmed by 3 bases and 7 bases, with 10 bases remaining between them. Per the germline V gene, CDR1 is SQVTM and CDR2 is ANQGSEA. This chain's CDR3 is CSVDAIGEQYF. The CDR3 nucleotides are TGCAGCGTTGACGCGATCGGGGAGCAGTACTTC.

This chain links TRBV27 with TRBJ2-5; 13 bases agree with TRBD2. CDR3 size: 20 residues. The V gene's germline CDR1 is MNHEY and CDR2 SMNVEV (reference sequence). The ends lost 7 bases at V and 4 bases at J; junction bases unmatched: 21. CDR3 loop: CASKDRALGLAGDEGETQYF. In DNA form, the CDR3 reads TGTGCCAGCAAGGACAGGGCCCTAGGACTAGCGGGAGACGAGGGAGAGACCCAGTACTTC.

There are a few counts of this clone. The chain has TRBV5-4 and TRBJ2-7; D not resolved. This CDR3 is 12 amino acids long. The V end lost 0 bases, the J end lost 6 bases, and 7 bases lay between the germline ends. CDR1 is SGHNT, CDR2 YYREEE, per germline (reference sequence). CDR3 sequence: CASSLARSEQYF. Written as DNA, the CDR3 is TGTGCCAGCAGCTTGGCCAGGAGCGAGCAGTACTTC.

The chain links TRBV5-1 to TRBJ2-3; D is perhaps TRBD1 (6 bases). V lost 4 bases and J 2 bases, leaving 11 bases between the germline ends. Germline V gene data show CDR1 as SGHRS and CDR2 as YFSETQ. The CDR3 spans 14 residues. In DNA form, the CDR3 reads TGCGCCAGCAGCCCCGGGACAAACACAGATACGCAGTATTTT. This sequence encodes CASSPGTNTDTQYF.

The chain uses TRBV10-3 and TRBJ2-2; the match to TRBD1 covers 9 bases. The germline V gene encodes CDR1 ENHRY and CDR2 SYGVKD. Losses at the gene ends were 0 bases for V and 5 bases for J; bases not matched to a gene: 10. The CDR3 runs 18 residues. Written as DNA, the CDR3 is TGTGCCATCAGTGAGTCGACTTCCGGGACAGGGTCAACCGGGGAGCTGTTTTTT. Protein: CAISESTSGTGSTGELFF.

This chain connects TRBV29-1 to TRBJ2-1, with a weak D call TRBD1 (6 bases). The CDR3 extends over 14 amino acids. CDR1 and CDR2 (germline): SQVTM, ANQGSEA. Trimming stripped 3 bases from V and 5 bases from J, with 14 bases between. CDR3: CSVEGHWGHNEQFF. DNA for the CDR3: TGCAGCGTTGAGGGACATTGGGGGCACAATGAGCAGTTCTTC.

The chain links TRBV7-2 to TRBJ2-7, with D hard to call. Germline V CDR1 and CDR2: SGHTA, FQGNSA. The CDR3 totals 15 residues. V gave up 5 bases and J gave up 3 bases, with 17 bases separating them. CDR3: CASSPSVLLLYEQYF. CDR3 in DNA: TGTGCCAGCAGCCCGTCAGTCTTACTCCTCTACGAGCAGTACTTC.

A single count supports this clone. The chain uses TRBV5-5 and TRBJ2-6; 10 bases are a match to TRBD1. The V segment lost 2 bases and the J segment 12 bases; nucleotides outside the gene matches: 2. Per the germline V gene, CDR1 is SGHKS and CDR2 is YYEKEE (reference sequence). The CDR3 has 13 amino acids. The CDR3 nucleotides read TGTGCCAGCAGCTTCGGGACAGGGGTCGTCCTGACTTTC. This codes for CASSFGTGVVLTF.

J is TRBJ2-4 and V is TRBV21-1; the table's D call TRBD1 went unverified against the DNA. TRBV21-1 is reported as a pseudogene. The CDR3 consists of 17 residues. In nucleotides, the CDR3 is TGTGCCAGCATCAGTGAGACAGGGGGCGTAGCCAAAAACATTCAGTACTTC. This sequence encodes CASISETGGVAKNIQYF.